The clone carrying this T cell receptor (beta chain) appeared a single time. The sample belongs to a study of T cell changes during pregnancy in multiple sclerosis. The V and J ends lost 5 bases and 8 bases, in that order; junction bases with no gene match: 18. Germline CDR1 is SGHNT and CDR2 is YENEEA. The length of the CDR3 is 17 residues. The table came from immunoSEQ multiplex PCR; TCRdb's copy has only in-frame clones and leaves some out. This sample yields just under 35,000 clones, of which roughly 88% are seen a single time; approximately 4.6% belongs to the top ten. V and J are TRBV11-3 and TRBJ2-1; 7 nucleotides line up with TRBD1. This sample comprised peripheral blood, obtained in the second trimester of pregnancy. The receptor was isolated from a female donor in good health, enrolled as a control in a pregnancy study. The CDR3 nucleotides read TGTGCCAGCAGCCACCACGAGACAGGGAAGATAAGGGATGAGCAGTTCTTC. Protein sequence: CASSHHETGKIRDEQFF.